These 4 T cell receptor beta chains were sequenced from one sample in a study of blood T cell repertoires in COVID-19. TCRdb's table, derived via immunoSEQ multiplex PCR, lists solely in-frame clones and lacks some. The table shows more than 150,000 clones, with 80% to 90% occurring only once. Sequencing was carried out using peripheral blood. These TCRs come from a woman aged 80 or over with COVID-19, enrolled during active disease.

This chain connects TRBV7-3 to TRBJ2-3; 10 bases agree with TRBD2. This CDR3 is 15 amino acids long. Germline CDR1 and CDR2: SGHTA and FQGTGA. V shed 5 bases, J shed 4 bases, and the junction held 6 bases outside the gene matches. CDR3 residues: CASSPSGGAPDTQYF. The CDR3 coding sequence is TGTGCCAGCAGCCCCAGCGGGGGGGCCCCAGATACGCAGTATTTT.

V is TRBV15 and J is TRBJ2-3; 7 bases are a match to TRBD2. CDR3 length equals 15 residues. The V segment lost 0 bases and the J segment 2 bases; nucleotides outside the gene matches: 2. Germline V CDR1 and CDR2: LNHNV, YYDKDF (reference sequence). In nucleotides, the CDR3 is TGTGCCACCAGCAGAGACGGGGACTACACAGATACGCAGTATTTT. Its protein product is CATSRDGDYTDTQYF.

The CDR3 spells CSATDRGRGTEAFF. In nucleotides, the CDR3 is TGCAGTGCTACTGACAGGGGGAGAGGAACTGAAGCTTTCTTT. The V call is TRBV20-1, the J call TRBJ1-1; 9 bases agree with TRBD1. J gave up 5 bases and V 4 bases, and 8 bases lay outside the gene matches. The CDR3 sequence is 14 residues long. Germline V gene data show CDR1 as DFQATT and CDR2 as SNEGSKA (reference sequence).

The chain uses TRBV4-1 and TRBJ2-3; 11 nucleotides agree with TRBD2. The CDR3 runs 17 residues. With V trimmed by 0 bases and J by 4 bases, 6 bases remained unmatched. Germline V gene lookup returns CDR1 MGHRA and CDR2 YSYEKL. The CDR3 sequence: CASSQEIAGGISDTQYF. CDR3 sequence (DNA): TGCGCCAGCAGCCAAGAGATAGCGGGAGGGATTTCAGATACGCAGTATTTT.